Below, 18 T cell receptor beta chains from the same sample are listed, as sequenced in a study of T cell responses to AZD1222 COVID-19 vaccine. Sequencing was performed with immunoSEQ multiplex PCR; in TCRdb, only in-frame clones are kept and a portion is missing. The sample consists of under 150,000 clones, around 90% of them appearing once. Material: peripheral blood, obtained 28 days after the second AZD1222 dose. The receptors were sampled from an adult who received the AZD1222 COVID-19 vaccine.

The chain is built from TRBV11-2 and TRBJ1-2; D is possibly TRBD1 (6 bases). Germline V gives CDR1 SGHAT, CDR2 FQNNGV. The CDR3 contains 15 residues. Trimming removed 1 base from V and 6 bases from J, with 15 bases in between. CDR3 DNA sequence: TGTGCCAGCAGCTTAGTTGGCGGGGCAGGGGATGGCTACACCTTC. The encoded protein is CASSLVGGAGDGYTF.

The rearrangement uses TRBV7-3 and TRBJ2-7, with TRBD1 matching over 12 bases. Germline V gives CDR1 SGHTA, CDR2 FQGTGA. The ends lost 5 bases at V and 7 bases at J; junction bases unmatched: 9. The CDR3 consists of 15 residues. CDR3 sequence reads: CASSNSGTGGREQYF. In nucleotides, the CDR3 is TGTGCCAGCAGCAACTCCGGGACAGGGGGCCGGGAGCAGTACTTC.

This rearrangement joins TRBV29-1 to TRBJ1-1; D uncertain. Trimming left V 4 bases short and J 12 bases short, with 24 bases between. The CDR3 is 14 residues long. The germline CDR1 and CDR2 sequences are SQVTM and ANQGSEA. This chain's CDR3 is CSVAQVIMRGGPFF. CDR3 in DNA: TGCAGCGTTGCCCAAGTAATAATGCGGGGTGGGCCTTTCTTT. The whole variable domain, remainder taken from reference TRBV29-1 and TRBJ1-1, is SAVISQKPSRDICQRGTSLTIQCQVDSQVTMMFWYRQQPGQSLTLIATANQGSEATYESGFVIDKFPISRPNLTFSTLTVSNMSPEDSSIYLCSVAQVIMRGGPFFGQGTRLTVV.

The chain uses TRBV24-1 and TRBJ2-1, with D hard to call. V lost 9 bases and J 8 bases, leaving 16 bases between the germline ends. The length of the CDR3 is 13 residues. Per germline, CDR1 KGHDR and CDR2 SFDVKD. CDR3 bases: TGTGCCACCGGAGCCCAGAATATGGATGAGCAGTTCTTC. As protein: CATGAQNMDEQFF.

V gene TRBV7-3 combines with J gene TRBJ1-1; no definite D call. CDR1 and CDR2 (germline): SGHTA, FQGTGA. Trimming removed 3 bases at V and 5 bases at J, with 19 bases between. This CDR3 is 16 amino acids long. For the CDR3, the DNA is TGTGCCAGCAGCTTTGGCCCGTCCAGAGGTGGGACTGAAGCTTTCTTT. It translates to CASSFGPSRGGTEAFF.

This clone was recorded only once. V gene TRBV10-3 combines with J gene TRBJ1-1; maybe TRBD1 (5 bases). V dropped 7 bases and J dropped 7 bases, with 22 bases sitting between them. This CDR3 is 15 amino acids long. The germline V gene encodes CDR1 ENHRY and CDR2 SYGVKD. CDR3 nucleotides: TGTGCCATCACGCAGGGAACTACCTGGGGGGGTGAAGCTTTCTTT. Protein product: CAITQGTTWGGEAFF.

The gene calls are TRBV27 and TRBJ1-1; maybe TRBD1 (6 bases). The CDR3 loop spans 15 amino acids. Germline-derived CDR1 and CDR2 are MNHEY and SMNVEV (reference sequence). The V gene lost 6 bases and the J gene lost 1 base, with 15 bases spanning the gap. The CDR3 DNA is TGTGCCAGCAGGCTGACCGGGACACCGAACACTGAAGCTTTCTTT. It is translated as CASRLTGTPNTEAFF.

This chain connects TRBV27 to TRBJ1-6; possible D gene TRBD1, 6 bases. V dropped 3 bases and J dropped 2 bases, with 11 bases sitting between them. The CDR3 spans 16 residues. Per the germline V gene, CDR1 is MNHEY and CDR2 is SMNVEV (reference sequence). CDR3 loop: CASSLAGDAYNSPLHF. The CDR3, as DNA: TGTGCCAGCAGTTTGGCAGGGGACGCCTATAATTCACCCCTCCACTTT.

The chain has TRBV5-6 and TRBJ2-3; D possibly corresponds to TRBD2 (5 bases). Germline V gene sequence: CDR1 SGHDT, CDR2 YYEEEE. V was clipped by 4 bases and J by 4 bases, with 19 bases between them. This CDR3 contains 16 residues. CDR3 sequence (DNA): TGTGCCAGCAGCAGAGGACTTTTCGTAAGTGCAGATACGCAGTATTTT. Protein sequence: CASSRGLFVSADTQYF.

The gene calls are TRBV5-4 and TRBJ2-7, with TRBD1 matching over 7 bases. CDR3 length: 13 amino acids. CDR1 is SGHNT, CDR2 YYREEE, per germline (reference sequence). Trimming at V came to 6 bases and at J to 11 bases, leaving 14 bases not matched to a gene. CDR3 sequence (DNA): TGTGCCAGCACCGAGAATCCCTGGACAGGTAAGTACTTC. Translating it yields CASTENPWTGKYF.

The chain links TRBV19 to TRBJ1-1; no definite D call. The germline gives CDR1 LNHDA, CDR2 SQIVND (reference sequence). Trimming pared 6 bases from V and 0 bases from J, leaving 8 bases between. CDR3 length: 13 amino acids. The CDR3 reads CASSQQVNTEAFF. For the CDR3, the DNA is TGTGCCAGTAGCCAGCAGGTGAACACTGAAGCTTTCTTT.

In nucleotides, the CDR3 is TGTGCCAGCAGCTTCCGTGGGCTAGCGGGCACCGGGGAGCTGTTTTTT. Translating gives CASSFRGLAGTGELFF. The chain uses TRBV7-3 and TRBJ2-2; 8 bases are shared with TRBD2. The CDR3 extends over 16 amino acids. Per the germline V gene, CDR1 is SGHTA and CDR2 is FQGTGA. V lost 3 bases to trimming and J lost 4 bases; unmatched junction nucleotides: 7.

J is TRBJ1-2 and V is TRBV5-4; tentative D call: TRBD1 (6 bases). V was pared by 4 bases and J by 7 bases, with 17 bases between. The germline gives CDR1 SGHNT, CDR2 YYREEE (reference sequence). The CDR3 sequence is 14 residues long. The DNA for the CDR3 is TGTGCCAGCAGCCCCCCGAACAGGGAAGGTGGCTACACCTTC. Translation: CASSPPNREGGYTF.

The chain has TRBV6-5 and TRBJ2-7; TRBD1 matches at 9 bases. From germline, CDR1 is MNHEY and CDR2 SVGAGI. Unmatched junction bases numbered 7, after V lost 5 bases and J lost 2 bases. This CDR3 region has 15 residues. The CDR3: CASSQQGARAYEQYF. CDR3 bases: TGTGCCAGCAGTCAACAGGGGGCGCGCGCCTACGAGCAGTACTTC.

The V call is TRBV9, the J call TRBJ1-1; D not certain. CDR3 length: 14 amino acids. Trimming left V 0 bases short and J 5 bases short, with 11 bases between. CDR1 and CDR2 from the germline V gene are SGDLS and YYNGEE. CDR3 amino acids: CASSVAGQETEAFF. In DNA form, the CDR3 reads TGTGCCAGCAGCGTAGCAGGCCAGGAAACTGAAGCTTTCTTT.

The genes are TRBV5-1 and TRBJ1-2, with 9 nucleotides matching TRBD1. The CDR3 is 15 residues long. J was trimmed by 3 bases and V by 4 bases; bases with no gene match: 7. Per germline, CDR1 SGHRS and CDR2 YFSETQ. In DNA, the CDR3 is TGCGCCAGCAGCCTAGGGACAGGGTCGGACTATGGCTACACCTTC. Translated: CASSLGTGSDYGYTF. Together with reference TRBV5-1 and TRBJ1-2, the CDR3 gives the full variable domain: KAGVTQTPRYLIKTRGQQVTLSCSPISGHRSVSWYQQTPGQGLQFLFEYFSETQRNKGNFPGRFSGRQFSNSRSEMNVSTLELGDSALYLCASSLGTGSDYGYTFGSGTRLTVV.

This clone was observed a single time. This chain connects TRBV19 to TRBJ1-4, with D maybe TRBD1 (5 bases). Germline V gives CDR1 LNHDA, CDR2 SQIVND (reference sequence). Trimming took off 5 bases at V and 2 bases at J, with 12 bases between the two ends. The CDR3 covers 15 residues. This CDR3 is CASSPGGRTNEKLFF. Written as DNA, the CDR3 is TGTGCCAGTAGTCCCGGGGGGAGGACTAATGAAAAACTGTTTTTT.

CDR3 sequence (DNA): TGTGCCAGCAGTTCCCCCCAAAGGGTTCGGGCTGAAGCTTTCTTT. The encoded protein is CASSSPQRVRAEAFF. The V gene is TRBV6-5, the J gene TRBJ1-1; D is uncertain. V dropped 4 bases and J dropped 6 bases, with 18 bases sitting between them. The CDR3 runs to 15 residues. From germline, CDR1 is MNHEY and CDR2 SVGAGI.